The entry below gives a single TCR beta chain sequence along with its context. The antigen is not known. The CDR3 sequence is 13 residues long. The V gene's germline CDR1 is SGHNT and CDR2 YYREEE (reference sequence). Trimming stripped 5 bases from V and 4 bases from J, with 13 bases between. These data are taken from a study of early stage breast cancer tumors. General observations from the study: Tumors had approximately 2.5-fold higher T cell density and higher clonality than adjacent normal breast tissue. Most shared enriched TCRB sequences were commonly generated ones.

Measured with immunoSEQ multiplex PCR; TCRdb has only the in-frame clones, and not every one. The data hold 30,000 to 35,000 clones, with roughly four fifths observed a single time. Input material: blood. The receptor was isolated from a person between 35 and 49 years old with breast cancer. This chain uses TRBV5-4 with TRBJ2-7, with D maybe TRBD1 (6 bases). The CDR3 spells CASRRGQGYEQYF. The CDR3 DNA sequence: TGTGCCAGCAGACGTGGGCAGGGGTACGAGCAGTACTTC.